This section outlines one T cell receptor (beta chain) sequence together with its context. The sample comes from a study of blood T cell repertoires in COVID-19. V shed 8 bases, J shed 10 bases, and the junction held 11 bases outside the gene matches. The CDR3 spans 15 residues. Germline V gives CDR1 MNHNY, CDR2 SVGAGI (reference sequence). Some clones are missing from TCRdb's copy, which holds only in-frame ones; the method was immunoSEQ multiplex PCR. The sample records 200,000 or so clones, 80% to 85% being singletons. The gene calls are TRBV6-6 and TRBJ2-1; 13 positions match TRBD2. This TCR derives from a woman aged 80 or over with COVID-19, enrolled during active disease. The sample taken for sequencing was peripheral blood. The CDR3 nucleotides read TGTGCCAGCTTGCAACTAGCGGGGGGGCCCGGGGAGCAGTTCTTC. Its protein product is CASLQLAGGPGEQFF.